This T cell receptor (beta chain) was found in a study of CD8 T cells in ankylosing spondylitis (dated by TCRdb to the late 2010s). Study-level background: The study profiled T cell receptor beta repertoires in healthy donors and ankylosing spondylitis patients to find disease-linked TCR variants. Peripheral blood was sampled, and synovial fluid was also collected from ankylosing spondylitis patients. The full study cohort was made up of about 24 ankylosing spondylitis patients and fewer than 120 healthy donors.

The cysteine opens and the phenylalanine closes a CDR3 of 14 amino acids. The CDR3 DNA has 42 bases and is translated from base 1. V is reduced by 2 bases and J by 0 bases, leaving a spacing of 7 bases between them. The germline V gene provides CDR1 MNHEY and CDR2 SVGAGI. Study-level results and caveats: Some motif variants had previously been reported in the synovial fluid and blood of reactive arthritis patients, which suggests shared mechanisms of disease initiation. The disease-linked clones were reported to be significantly enriched in matched synovial fluid samples from ankylosing spondylitis patients. A TCR beta motif of seven or eight highly homologous amino acid variants appeared characteristic of blood from ankylosing spondylitis patients. The disease-linked clones showed a CD8+ phenotype and occurred at relatively low frequencies in peripheral blood.

Instrument used: Illumina HiSeq 2500. Quantitative 5'-RACE with molecular barcodes was the method used to prepare the TCR beta libraries. As for how the authors treated the data: A new computational method, built on a probabilistic model of VDJ rearrangement, was used to identify disease-linked TCR variants. The public reads were run again by TCRdb, first through fastp at Q25 and then through MiXCR, and only productive beta chains were kept. Rows with a matching CDR3 protein are joined into one entry that keeps the most common DNA and genes. For this entry, the V and J calls and clone size follow TCRdb and not the study's own pipeline. Present in this sample are around 340,000 distinct CDR3 sequences, roughly 15% of which were seen just once. Of the sample, less than 1.1% falls within the top ten clones. This clonotype was observed a handful of times. This clone's antigen is unknown. No base-level quality is on record; no much larger clone is a single base apart.

Input material: blood, either unsorted or a sorted T cell fraction (not recorded which). The sequence links TRBV6-5 to TRBJ1-2; confidence is insufficient to name the D gene. The receptor was derived from a male donor with ankylosing spondylitis or in good health (not recorded which). The nucleotide sequence is TGTGCCAGCAGTTACGGGGTTACTAACTATGGCTACACCTTC. Its protein reads: CASSYGVTNYGYTF.